One and the same sample provided the 6 T cell receptor beta chains below, sequenced in a study of blood T cell repertoires in COVID-19. Method: immunoSEQ multiplex PCR; TCRdb's copy keeps in-frame clones and lacks some. Found here are some 100,000 clones, just over 85% of them singletons; the top ten hold roughly 2.6%. The sequencing input was PBMCs or T cells enriched from blood (not recorded which). The source is a woman in her fifties or sixties who had recovered from COVID-19.

The J gene is TRBJ1-1, the V gene TRBV11-2; TRBD1 might be the D (6 bases). This CDR3 contains 13 residues. Germline CDR1 and CDR2: SGHAT and FQNNGV. Trimming removed 5 bases at V and 6 bases at J, with 13 bases between. CDR3 protein: CASSPTRGSEAFF. Here the CDR3 DNA reads TGTGCCAGCAGCCCTACCAGGGGATCTGAAGCTTTCTTT. The full variable domain, rest sourced from reference TRBV11-2 and TRBJ1-1, is EAGVAQSPRYKIIEKRQSVAFWCNPISGHATLYWYQQILGQGPKLLIQFQNNGVVDDSQLPKDRFSAERLKGVDSTLKIQPAKLEDSAVYLCASSPTRGSEAFFGQGTRLTVV.

This sequence joins TRBV29-1 and TRBJ2-1, with 10 bases aligning to TRBD2. V lost 8 bases, J lost 4 bases, and 5 bases stayed unmatched. The CDR3 loop spans 13 amino acids. From germline, CDR1 is SQVTM and CDR2 ANQGSEA. CDR3 nucleotides: TGCAGCTCGGGGACTAGCGTTTACAATGAGCAGTTCTTC. Translation gives CSSGTSVYNEQFF.

The chain couples TRBV6-5 to TRBJ1-2; 9 nucleotides line up with TRBD1. The CDR3 loop spans 16 amino acids. CDR1 is MNHEY, CDR2 SVGAGI, per germline. J gave up 4 bases and V 0 bases, and 6 bases lay outside the gene matches. CDR3 protein: CASSYSGTGGGYGYTF. CDR3 coding DNA: TGTGCCAGCAGTTACTCCGGAACAGGGGGCGGCTATGGCTACACCTTC.

The chain uses TRBV27 and TRBJ2-2; possibly TRBD2 for D (6 bases). Germline CDR1 is MNHEY and CDR2 is SMNVEV (reference sequence). CDR3 size: 18 residues. V lost 3 bases and J lost 1, with 18 bases in between. CDR3: CASSFYPPTGENTGELFF. In nucleotides, the CDR3 is TGTGCCAGCAGTTTTTACCCCCCCACGGGGGAGAACACCGGGGAGCTGTTTTTT.

This clone showed up just a few times. The chain links TRBV27 to TRBJ1-1; no clear D gene. The CDR3 is made up of 10 amino acids. Germline V lookup: CDR1 MNHEY, CDR2 SMNVEV (reference sequence). With 4 bases removed from V and 5 bases from J, the gap between germline ends came to 2 bases. This CDR3 is CASSSTEAFF. CDR3 DNA sequence: TGTGCCAGCAGTTCAACTGAAGCTTTCTTT.

CDR3 nucleotide sequence: TGTGCCACCAGCAGAGAATCCAGGGCCTATAATGAAAAACTGTTTTTT. Its translation is CATSRESRAYNEKLFF. The gene calls are TRBV15 and TRBJ1-4, with a weak D call TRBD1 (5 bases). This CDR3 spans 16 amino acids. CDR1 and CDR2 from the germline V gene are LNHNV and YYDKDF (reference sequence). Trimming took 0 bases from V and 4 from J, leaving 12 bases between them.